These 26 T cell receptor beta chains were sequenced from one sample in a study of monozygotic twins with inflammatory bowel disease. TCRdb reanalyzed the 5' RACE reads, giving one entry per CDR3 protein sequence and no DNA. This sample contains fewer than 200,000 distinct CDR3 sequences. The sample consisted of blood. These receptors were collected from a human donor with ulcerative colitis or Crohn's disease, or a healthy co-twin of an affected twin (not recorded which).

This sequence joins TRBV6-2 or TRBV6-3 and TRBJ2-3; TCRdb selects TRBD2, and the lack of DNA leaves this call unchecked. This CDR3 has 16 amino acids. Looked up from germline, CDR1 is MNHEY and CDR2 is SVGEGT. CDR3 in amino acids: CASSPPLAGYTDTQYF.

V and J are TRBV4-2 and TRBJ1-5; checking the TCRdb D call of TRBD1 is not possible without DNA. Germline values: CDR1 LGHNA, CDR2 YNFKEQ. The CDR3 is 15 residues long. CDR3 loop: CASSQDSTPPKPQHF.

The rearrangement uses TRBV12-3 or TRBV12-4 and TRBJ1-2; TCRdb gives TRBD1 as the D gene, but with no DNA this cannot be confirmed. The CDR3 runs to 14 residues. The CDR3 sequence: CASIRTGINYGYTF.

V is TRBV5-1 and J is TRBJ2-3; TCRdb indicates TRBD2, and absent DNA this call remains unverified. The length of the CDR3 is 15 residues. Germline V gene data show CDR1 as SGHRS and CDR2 as YFSETQ. Here the CDR3 reads CASSFSGRAQDTQYF.

This sequence joins TRBV11-2 and TRBJ2-5. CDR3 length equals 13 residues. The germline CDR1 and CDR2 sequences are SGHAT and FQNNGV. The CDR3 here is CASRTVFRETQYF.

V usage is TRBV20-1 and J usage is TRBJ2-7; TCRdb's D call, TRBD2, is unchecked because there is no DNA. The CDR3 spans 14 residues. Germline lookup yields CDR1 DFQATT and CDR2 SNEGSKA (reference sequence). The CDR3 here is CSAAASGRLYEQYF.

The rearrangement uses TRBV5-8 and TRBJ1-5. Germline CDR1 is SGHTS and CDR2 is YDEGEE. This CDR3 region has 16 residues. The CDR3: CASSSWGSNSNQPQHF.

The chain recombines TRBV29-1 with TRBJ2-7; TCRdb outputs TRBD1, but without DNA this stays unchecked. The CDR3 extends over 16 amino acids. Germline V lookup: CDR1 SQVTM, CDR2 ANQGSEA. This CDR3 is CSVEDRRTGLSYEQYF.

The rearrangement uses TRBV7-3 and TRBJ2-1. CDR1 and CDR2 (germline): SGHTA, FQGTGA. The CDR3 runs to 14 residues. CDR3 loop: CASSLGSPYNEQFF.

CDR3: CASSLDQAGPRSYTF. V gene TRBV5-4 combines with J gene TRBJ1-2. The V gene's germline CDR1 is SGHNT and CDR2 YYREEE (reference sequence). The CDR3 runs 15 residues.

The V and J genes are TRBV7-9 and TRBJ2-2; there is no DNA to check the TCRdb D call of TRBD1. The CDR3 is made up of 14 amino acids. Germline V CDR1 and CDR2: SEHNR, FQNEAQ (reference sequence). The CDR3 region is CASSSYRDLGELFF. The entire variable domain, with the rest obtained from reference TRBV7-9 and TRBJ2-2, is as follows: DTGVSQNPRHKITKRGQNVTFRCDPISEHNRLYWYRQTLGQGPEFLTYFQNEAQLEKSRLLSDRFSAERPKGSFSTLEIQRTEQGDSAMYLCASSSYRDLGELFFGEGSRLTVL.

This chain joins TRBV7-9 and TRBJ1-5; TCRdb reports TRBD1, a call that lacks DNA to check it against. The CDR3 covers 13 residues. Germline CDR1 SEHNR, CDR2 FQNEAQ (reference sequence). The CDR3 region is CASSWDGNQPQHF.

J is TRBJ2-2 and V is TRBV5-1. Germline CDR1 SGHRS, CDR2 YFSETQ. This CDR3 has 14 amino acids. CDR3: CASSLVWNTGELFF.

The gene calls are TRBV19 and TRBJ1-1; TCRdb indicates TRBD1, and absent DNA this call remains unverified. This CDR3 has 15 amino acids. Per germline, CDR1 LNHDA and CDR2 SQIVND (reference sequence). The CDR3 loop reads CASSIRGPRNTEAFF.

The rearrangement links TRBV5-1 to TRBJ2-1. Germline V lookup: CDR1 SGHRS, CDR2 YFSETQ. The CDR3 is 17 amino acids. The chain's CDR3 is CASSLAAARAYGDEQFF.

This chain connects TRBV5-1 to TRBJ1-1. Germline CDR1 is SGHRS and CDR2 is YFSETQ. CDR3 length equals 14 residues. The CDR3 is CASSLVGSTTEAFF.

The chain combines TRBV5-1 with TRBJ2-1; TCRdb selects TRBD2, and the lack of DNA leaves this call unchecked. Germline CDR1 and CDR2: SGHRS and YFSETQ. The length of the CDR3 is 17 residues. CDR3: CASSFPGGTTLYNEQFF. Using reference TRBV5-1 and TRBJ2-1 for the parts outside the CDR3, the full variable domain is KAGVTQTPRYLIKTRGQQVTLSCSPISGHRSVSWYQQTPGQGLQFLFEYFSETQRNKGNFPGRFSGRQFSNSRSEMNVSTLELGDSALYLCASSFPGGTTLYNEQFFGPGTRLTVL.

V is TRBV11-2 and J is TRBJ2-1; without DNA, the TCRdb call of TRBD2 cannot be checked. CDR3 length equals 16 residues. Germline values: CDR1 SGHAT, CDR2 FQNNGV. The CDR3 reads CASSPLGRTSYNEQFF.

The genes are TRBV20-1 and TRBJ1-5; TCRdb's D gene call, TRBD1, goes unchecked for lack of DNA. The germline gives CDR1 DFQATT, CDR2 SNEGSKA (reference sequence). The CDR3 runs to 15 residues. The CDR3 protein is CSAWDRKDSNQPQHF.

The J gene is TRBJ2-2, the V gene TRBV6-5; with no DNA, the TCRdb D assignment of TRBD1 cannot be verified. The CDR3 sequence is 16 residues long. The germline CDR1 and CDR2 sequences are MNHEY and SVGAGI. The CDR3 here is CASSYVRTALSGELFF.

This CDR3 reads CSVAGTGDYEQYF. The chain couples TRBV29-1 to TRBJ2-7; TCRdb indicates TRBD1, and absent DNA this call remains unverified. Germline V gene lookup returns CDR1 SQVTM and CDR2 ANQGSEA. This CDR3 contains 13 residues.

The gene calls are TRBV24-1 and TRBJ2-3; the TCRdb D gene call, TRBD2, has no DNA to confirm it. The CDR3 loop spans 17 amino acids. Germline lookup yields CDR1 KGHDR and CDR2 SFDVKD. CDR3: CATSDRTSGSLRDTQYF.

The J gene is TRBJ1-2, the V gene TRBV9; TCRdb indicates TRBD1, and absent DNA this call remains unverified. Per the germline V gene, CDR1 is SGDLS and CDR2 is YYNGEE. This CDR3 region has 14 residues. The CDR3 loop reads CASSSGQDRDGYTF.

The chain combines TRBV7-2 with TRBJ2-2. This CDR3 region has 15 residues. Germline CDR1 SGHTA, CDR2 FQGNSA. This CDR3 reads CASSLGWAIGGELFF.

The chain couples TRBV10-3 to TRBJ1-1; checking the TCRdb D call of TRBD1 is not possible without DNA. The germline CDR1 and CDR2 sequences are ENHRY and SYGVKD. This CDR3 spans 14 amino acids. The CDR3 loop reads CAIRAWGRKTEAFF.

The rearrangement joins TRBV6-1 to TRBJ2-2; with no DNA, the TCRdb D assignment of TRBD1 cannot be verified. The CDR3 length is 14 residues. Germline CDR1 and CDR2: MNHNS and SASEGT. CDR3 in amino acids: CASIPGRLRGELFF.